This TCR beta chain is drawn from a study of CD8+CD57+ T cells in acquired aplastic anemia. Looking at the study overall: Sorted CD4+ and CD8+ cells yielded around 3 ug of DNA on average.

Notes on this clonotype: What it recognizes is unknown.

TCR beta VDJ combinations and CDR3 sequences were profiled from genomic DNA. MiXCR, applied by TCRdb to the reads, yields one record per CDR3 protein. This sample yields approximately 300,000 distinct CDR3 sequences, of which 50% to 65% are seen a single time; around 1.2% belongs to the top ten. Patients included in sequencing had previously demonstrated CD8+CD57+ cell expansion by flow cytometry. The patients, all of them, had severe acquired aplastic anemia. Receipt of therapy had not occurred in any patient by the time of blood sampling. Whole-study results and caveats: Overlap between patients and controls comprised some 31 CD8+ CDR3 sequences.

This TCR came from a human donor with aplastic anemia. Material for sequencing was sorted CD4+, CD8+, or CD8+CD57+ T cells (not recorded which) from PBMCs.

In nucleotides, the CDR3 is TGTGCCAGCAGTCAAGGCCCCCGGGGGAGCTATGGCTACACCTTC. It translates to CASSQGPRGSYGYTF. The J gene is TRBJ1-2, the V gene TRBV7-2, with D possibly TRBD1 on 5 matching bases. The V gene lost 6 bases and the J gene lost 4 bases, with 18 bases spanning the gap. CDR3 size: 15 residues. Germline V gene data show CDR1 as SGHTA and CDR2 as FQGNSA.